This T cell receptor beta chain is from a study of blood T cells in healthy people across ages. The second PCR ran about 6 to 12 cycles with a sample-barcoded 5' primer and J-beta primers. Using its own MiXCR run on the 5' RACE reads, TCRdb lists one record per CDR3 protein. The sample has 850,000 to 1,100,000 distinct CDR3 sequences; roughly two fifths are singletons. Losses at the gene ends were 2 bases for V and 7 bases for J; bases not matched to a gene: 7. This CDR3 is 15 amino acids long. Germline CDR1 reads SGDLS; CDR2 reads YYNGEE. This chain links TRBV9 with TRBJ2-2; 8 bases match TRBD1. This sequence was found in a man between 18 and 35 years old in good health. The sequenced sample consisted of blood. This CDR3 is CASSVGGQGSGELFF. In nucleotides, the CDR3 is TGTGCCAGCAGCGTGGGAGGACAGGGCAGCGGGGAGCTGTTTTTT.